This is a list of T cell receptor beta chains from one sample in a study of T-cell reconstitution after alpha-beta-depleted transplantation in children. TCRdb independently ran MiXCR on the PCR reads; one entry per CDR3 protein. Seen here are fewer than 400,000 distinct CDR3 sequences, roughly 20% observed once, and the top ten hold 3.8%. The starting material was PBMCs from the stem cell graft donor, obtained from the stem cell graft. The source is a human donor who donated a stem cell graft to a child with acute myeloid leukemia. Both conserved end residues are part of each CDR3.

>TRBV7-2|TRBJ2-3
CASSRPSTDTQYF
>TRBV20-1|TRBJ2-1
CSARTSESSYNEQFF
>TRBV28|TRBJ2-1
CASSLNGGTGGLWNEQFF
>TRBV7-9|TRBJ2-1
CASSPSGGNNEQFF
>TRBV11-2|TRBJ2-1
CASSLRDTRSYNEQFF
>TRBV20-1|TRBJ1-2
CSARDRLNYGYTF
>TRBV5-1|TRBJ1-3
CASSPGQGSGNTIYF
>TRBV7-8|TRBJ1-3
CASSTYPSAGNTIYF
>TRBV7-9|TRBJ2-2
CASSPLAALNPGELFF
>TRBV29-1|TRBJ2-1
CSVGGITGINEQFF
>TRBV5-1|TRBJ1-5
CASSLYPEGNQPQHF
>TRBV5-1|TRBJ1-5
CASSLMQGSQPQHF
>TRBV5-1|TRBJ2-1
CASSLEGRDVFF
>TRBV20-1|TRBJ2-2
CSAPAGGVGELFF
>TRBV10-3|TRBJ2-1
CASSRDSADNEQFF
>TRBV28|TRBJ2-5
CASSFGLAGGEETQYF